The rows below give T cell receptor beta chains drawn from one sample of a study of cytomegalovirus exposure and HLA in healthy donors. Produced via immunoSEQ multiplex PCR; TCRdb's table is partial and in-frame only. In the table there are about 120,000 clones, 65% to 80% of which are singletons. The sample taken for sequencing was PBMCs. These receptors were collected from a middle-aged woman in good health and CMV-seropositive. CDR3s include the opening cysteine and the closing phenylalanine or tryptophan. Each record gives: CDR3 DNA, CDR3 protein, V gene, CDR3 length, J gene, D gene, clone size. A D gene is named only where the DNA matches it firmly. Size is omitted from some rows. Given values are once, few, many or a class for expanded clones.

cdr3_nt: TGTGCCAGCAGCAAATCAACGGACAGGGGAGACACTGAAGCTTTCTTT
cdr3_aa: CASSKSTDRGDTEAFF
v_call: TRBV11-3
cdr3_length: 16
j_call: TRBJ1-1
d_call: TRBD1
clone_size: NA

cdr3_nt: TGTGCCAGCATACTGAAACAGGGAAACTCACCCCTCCACTTT
cdr3_aa: CASILKQGNSPLHF
v_call: TRBV6-1
cdr3_length: 14
j_call: TRBJ1-6
d_call: NA
clone_size: NA

cdr3_nt: TGTGCCAGCAGCTTAGTGGGGGCTCTGGGCGGGGAGCTGTTTTTT
cdr3_aa: CASSLVGALGGELFF
v_call: TRBV11-1
cdr3_length: 15
j_call: TRBJ2-2
d_call: NA
clone_size: NA

cdr3_nt: TGTGCCAGCAGTCCCCCCCGGGAGACCCAGTACTTC
cdr3_aa: CASSPPRETQYF
v_call: TRBV28
cdr3_length: 12
j_call: TRBJ2-5
d_call: NA
clone_size: NA

cdr3_nt: TGTGCCAGCAGTTTCGGGGTCGCTGCACCTCAAGAGACCCAGTACTTC
cdr3_aa: CASSFGVAAPQETQYF
v_call: TRBV6-5
cdr3_length: 16
j_call: TRBJ2-5
d_call: NA
clone_size: NA

cdr3_nt: TGTGCCAGCAGCCAAGAACGGGTGGACATCTATGGCTACACCTTC
cdr3_aa: CASSQERVDIYGYTF
v_call: TRBV4-2
cdr3_length: 15
j_call: TRBJ1-2
d_call: NA
clone_size: NA

cdr3_nt: TGTGCCAGTAGTCCCGGACAGGGTCGCCCCGGGGAGCTGTTTTTT
cdr3_aa: CASSPGQGRPGELFF
v_call: TRBV19
cdr3_length: 15
j_call: TRBJ2-2
d_call: TRBD1
clone_size: NA

cdr3_nt: TGTGCCAGCAGCTTTTATAGATCCAGATTGGGAGGAGATACGCAGTATTTT
cdr3_aa: CASSFYRSRLGGDTQYF
v_call: TRBV7-2
cdr3_length: 17
j_call: TRBJ2-3
d_call: NA
clone_size: NA

cdr3_nt: TGTGCCAGTACTGTGGGGCGCGGCTACACCTTC
cdr3_aa: CASTVGRGYTF
v_call: TRBV19
cdr3_length: 11
j_call: TRBJ1-2
d_call: NA
clone_size: NA

cdr3_nt: TGTGCCAGCAGCCCAGACCTACGGGGGGGCGCAAGGGGAACTGAAGCTTTCTTT
cdr3_aa: CASSPDLRGGARGTEAFF
v_call: TRBV9
cdr3_length: 18
j_call: TRBJ1-1
d_call: NA
clone_size: NA

cdr3_nt: TGTGCCAGCAGTTACGGGGCAGACATAGAGACCCAGTACTTC
cdr3_aa: CASSYGADIETQYF
v_call: TRBV6-6
cdr3_length: 14
j_call: TRBJ2-5
d_call: NA
clone_size: few

cdr3_nt: TGTGCCAGCAGCTTCCGTCCGACTAGCGGGGGGAAAGAGACCCAGTACTTC
cdr3_aa: CASSFRPTSGGKETQYF
v_call: TRBV7-3
cdr3_length: 17
j_call: TRBJ2-5
d_call: TRBD2
clone_size: NA

cdr3_nt: TGTGCCAGTAGGAACGACAGGGGAATGAACACTGAAGCTTTCTTT
cdr3_aa: CASRNDRGMNTEAFF
v_call: TRBV19
cdr3_length: 15
j_call: TRBJ1-1
d_call: TRBD1
clone_size: NA

cdr3_nt: TGTGCCAGCAGCCCGGCCGAAACTATAGCCAAAAACATTCAGTACTTC
cdr3_aa: CASSPAETIAKNIQYF
v_call: TRBV7-2
cdr3_length: 16
j_call: TRBJ2-4
d_call: NA
clone_size: NA

cdr3_nt: TGTGCCAGCCGGGACAGGGGGACGGACGGCTACACCTTC
cdr3_aa: CASRDRGTDGYTF
v_call: TRBV6-5
cdr3_length: 13
j_call: TRBJ1-2
d_call: TRBD1
clone_size: NA

cdr3_nt: TGTGCCAGCAGCTTCGACAGCTACGAGCAGTACTTC
cdr3_aa: CASSFDSYEQYF
v_call: TRBV7-9
cdr3_length: 12
j_call: TRBJ2-7
d_call: NA
clone_size: NA

cdr3_nt: TGCGCCAGCAGCCAAGACTTAGCCACTCAGCCCCAGCATTTT
cdr3_aa: CASSQDLATQPQHF
v_call: TRBV4-3
cdr3_length: 14
j_call: TRBJ1-5
d_call: NA
clone_size: NA

cdr3_nt: TGTGCCAGCAGCTCCTCAGGGGTCTATGGCTACACCTTC
cdr3_aa: CASSSSGVYGYTF
v_call: TRBV11-2
cdr3_length: 13
j_call: TRBJ1-2
d_call: NA
clone_size: NA

cdr3_nt: TGCAGCGCCTCGAGGACTAGCGGGACCGAAGAGACCCAGTACTTC
cdr3_aa: CSASRTSGTEETQYF
v_call: TRBV29-1
cdr3_length: 15
j_call: TRBJ2-5
d_call: TRBD2
clone_size: NA

cdr3_nt: TGTGCCTGGAGTCAGGCCGAAGCCGGTCGCAATGAGCAGTTCTTC
cdr3_aa: CAWSQAEAGRNEQFF
v_call: TRBV30
cdr3_length: 15
j_call: TRBJ2-1
d_call: NA
clone_size: NA

cdr3_nt: TGCGCCAGCAGCTTACAAGGGACAGGGACGTACTTC
cdr3_aa: CASSLQGTGTYF
v_call: TRBV5-1
cdr3_length: 12
j_call: TRBJ2-7
d_call: TRBD1
clone_size: NA

cdr3_nt: TGCAGCGTTGAACCCGGACAGGGCGGCGAGCAGTACTTC
cdr3_aa: CSVEPGQGGEQYF
v_call: TRBV29-1
cdr3_length: 13
j_call: TRBJ2-7
d_call: TRBD1
clone_size: NA

cdr3_nt: TGTGCCAGCAGCGAGGGAGGGGAGGTGGGCATTCAGTACTTC
cdr3_aa: CASSEGGEVGIQYF
v_call: TRBV7-2
cdr3_length: 14
j_call: TRBJ2-4
d_call: TRBD2
clone_size: NA

cdr3_nt: TGTGCCTGGAGTTCTAGTAGCGGCTCTAGCACAGATACGCAGTATTTT
cdr3_aa: CAWSSSSGSSTDTQYF
v_call: TRBV30
cdr3_length: 16
j_call: TRBJ2-3
d_call: NA
clone_size: NA

cdr3_nt: TGTGCCAGCAGCCCCGACAGGGTTGGTGAAGCTTTCTTT
cdr3_aa: CASSPDRVGEAFF
v_call: TRBV7-3
cdr3_length: 13
j_call: TRBJ1-1
d_call: TRBD1
clone_size: NA

cdr3_nt: TGTGCCAGCAGCCCGGACAAGGTCAATGAGCAGTTCTTC
cdr3_aa: CASSPDKVNEQFF
v_call: TRBV13
cdr3_length: 13
j_call: TRBJ2-1
d_call: NA
clone_size: NA

cdr3_nt: TGTGCCAGCAGGCCCCGACAGGGGGAAAACTATGGCTACACCTTC
cdr3_aa: CASRPRQGENYGYTF
v_call: TRBV27
cdr3_length: 15
j_call: TRBJ1-2
d_call: TRBD1
clone_size: NA

cdr3_nt: TGTGCTAGTGCCCTGGGGGGGCGCCTCACTGAAGCTTTCTTT
cdr3_aa: CASALGGRLTEAFF
v_call: TRBV12-5
cdr3_length: 14
j_call: TRBJ1-1
d_call: NA
clone_size: few

cdr3_nt: TGCGCCAGCAGCTTGGCGGGAGTGAGGAATGAGCAGTTCTTC
cdr3_aa: CASSLAGVRNEQFF
v_call: TRBV5-1
cdr3_length: 14
j_call: TRBJ2-1
d_call: NA
clone_size: few

cdr3_nt: TGTGCCAGCTCACCCAAAGCAGGGGAGACTAACTATGGCTACACCTTC
cdr3_aa: CASSPKAGETNYGYTF
v_call: TRBV18
cdr3_length: 16
j_call: TRBJ1-2
d_call: NA
clone_size: few

cdr3_nt: TGCAGCGTTGTGGGGGGGACAGGGGGCCCCTACGAGCAGTACTTC
cdr3_aa: CSVVGGTGGPYEQYF
v_call: TRBV29-1
cdr3_length: 15
j_call: TRBJ2-7
d_call: TRBD1
clone_size: NA

cdr3_nt: TGTGCCTGGTCTAGACCTAGCACAGATACGCAGTATTTT
cdr3_aa: CAWSRPSTDTQYF
v_call: TRBV30
cdr3_length: 13
j_call: TRBJ2-3
d_call: NA
clone_size: NA

cdr3_nt: TGTGCCAGCGGCAAAGGACAGGGGGCAAGCCAGCCCCAGCATTTT
cdr3_aa: CASGKGQGASQPQHF
v_call: TRBV27
cdr3_length: 15
j_call: TRBJ1-5
d_call: TRBD1
clone_size: once

cdr3_nt: TGCGCCAGCAGTGGGACAGGGAACTCGCCTGGAAACACCATATATTTT
cdr3_aa: CASSGTGNSPGNTIYF
v_call: TRBV10-2
cdr3_length: 16
j_call: TRBJ1-3
d_call: TRBD1
clone_size: few

cdr3_nt: TGTGCCAGCAGTCGATCCCGGGGATCGAGAACAGATACGCAGTATTTT
cdr3_aa: CASSRSRGSRTDTQYF
v_call: TRBV28
cdr3_length: 16
j_call: TRBJ2-3
d_call: NA
clone_size: NA

cdr3_nt: TGTGCCATGGAGATTGGAGAGACCCAGTACTTC
cdr3_aa: CAMEIGETQYF
v_call: TRBV7-2
cdr3_length: 11
j_call: TRBJ2-5
d_call: NA
clone_size: NA

cdr3_nt: TGTGCCTGGAGTCGCCTTCCCGGGACAGGGAGTGAAAGCTCTGGGGCCAACGTCCTGACTTTC
cdr3_aa: CAWSRLPGTGSESSGANVLTF
v_call: TRBV30
cdr3_length: 21
j_call: TRBJ2-6
d_call: TRBD1
clone_size: once

cdr3_nt: TGTGCCAGCAGCGCTTACAGCACCGGGGAGCTGTTTTTT
cdr3_aa: CASSAYSTGELFF
v_call: TRBV6-6
cdr3_length: 13
j_call: TRBJ2-2
d_call: NA
clone_size: NA

cdr3_nt: TGTGCCAGCAGTACTCAGGGACAGGGTTTCGGAAAACTGTTTTTT
cdr3_aa: CASSTQGQGFGKLFF
v_call: TRBV28
cdr3_length: 15
j_call: TRBJ1-4
d_call: TRBD1
clone_size: NA

cdr3_nt: TGTGCCAGCTCCGCTCGGGTGGGCACTGAAGCTTTCTTT
cdr3_aa: CASSARVGTEAFF
v_call: TRBV2
cdr3_length: 13
j_call: TRBJ1-1
d_call: NA
clone_size: NA

cdr3_nt: TGTGCCAGCAGCTTAGTCGGACAGGGGGTCGGTGAGCAGTACTTC
cdr3_aa: CASSLVGQGVGEQYF
v_call: TRBV7-9
cdr3_length: 15
j_call: TRBJ2-7
d_call: TRBD1
clone_size: NA

cdr3_nt: TGTGCCAGCAGTGCCACTCGACAGGGGTTAAATGAGCAGTTCTTC
cdr3_aa: CASSATRQGLNEQFF
v_call: TRBV6-4
cdr3_length: 15
j_call: TRBJ2-1
d_call: TRBD1
clone_size: NA

cdr3_nt: TGTGCCAGCAGTTTAAGTGACAGAGATACGCAGTATTTT
cdr3_aa: CASSLSDRDTQYF
v_call: TRBV28
cdr3_length: 13
j_call: TRBJ2-3
d_call: NA
clone_size: NA

cdr3_nt: TGTGCCAGCAGTTCCAGACAGGGGTCCGCCTATGGCTACACCTTC
cdr3_aa: CASSSRQGSAYGYTF
v_call: TRBV27
cdr3_length: 15
j_call: TRBJ1-2
d_call: TRBD1
clone_size: NA

cdr3_nt: TGTGCCAGCTCTCTTTACGAAGGGAGGACAGATACGCAGTATTTT
cdr3_aa: CASSLYEGRTDTQYF
v_call: TRBV9
cdr3_length: 15
j_call: TRBJ2-3
d_call: NA
clone_size: NA

cdr3_nt: TGTGCCAGCAGTTTGACAGGGTGGGATGGCTACACCTTC
cdr3_aa: CASSLTGWDGYTF
v_call: TRBV6-5
cdr3_length: 13
j_call: TRBJ1-2
d_call: TRBD1
clone_size: NA

cdr3_nt: TGCGCCAGCAGCCAAGCCTCAGGGAACTATGGCTACACCTTC
cdr3_aa: CASSQASGNYGYTF
v_call: TRBV4-3
cdr3_length: 14
j_call: TRBJ1-2
d_call: NA
clone_size: NA

cdr3_nt: TGCGCCAGCAGCCGTACAGACATAAGCACAGATACGCAGTATTTT
cdr3_aa: CASSRTDISTDTQYF
v_call: TRBV4-3
cdr3_length: 15
j_call: TRBJ2-3
d_call: NA
clone_size: NA

cdr3_nt: TGTGCCAGCAGCGTAGGGACTTCAGGAAACACCATATATTTT
cdr3_aa: CASSVGTSGNTIYF
v_call: TRBV9
cdr3_length: 14
j_call: TRBJ1-3
d_call: NA
clone_size: NA

cdr3_nt: TGTGCCAGCAGTCCCGGACAGGGGGCTTATTTTAACTATGGCTACACCTTC
cdr3_aa: CASSPGQGAYFNYGYTF
v_call: TRBV28
cdr3_length: 17
j_call: TRBJ1-2
d_call: TRBD1
clone_size: NA

cdr3_nt: TGTGCCAGCGGCGGGGCCTACGAGCAGTACTTC
cdr3_aa: CASGGAYEQYF
v_call: TRBV2
cdr3_length: 11
j_call: TRBJ2-7
d_call: NA
clone_size: once

cdr3_nt: TGTGCCAGCAGCTTCGGGACAGCTCCTGAAGCTTTCTTT
cdr3_aa: CASSFGTAPEAFF
v_call: TRBV7-2
cdr3_length: 13
j_call: TRBJ1-1
d_call: TRBD1
clone_size: NA